One sample yielded the 7 T cell receptor beta chains listed below, sequenced in a study of long-term antiretroviral therapy in people with HIV. Run at survey level, the immunoSEQ assay was version v3.0. Measured with immunoSEQ multiplex PCR; TCRdb has only the in-frame clones, and not every one. The sample contains tens of thousands of clones, 90% to 95% of which appear only once. This sample comprised unsorted PBMCs, obtained 4.1 years after starting antiretroviral therapy. The receptors shown here come from a woman between 50 and 59 years old with HIV.

This clone came up once. The chain links TRBV19 to TRBJ2-2, with a weak D call TRBD1 (5 bases). The germline gives CDR1 LNHDA, CDR2 SQIVND (reference sequence). The CDR3 runs to 15 residues. The V and J ends lost 5 bases and 0 bases respectively, with 10 bases between them. CDR3 DNA: TGTGCCAGTAGTCCAAGGACAACGAACACCGGGGAGCTGTTTTTT. Protein: CASSPRTTNTGELFF.

J is TRBJ1-6 and V is TRBV6-5, with 7 bases aligning to TRBD1. Germline CDR1 reads MNHEY; CDR2 reads SVGAGI. V was pared by 6 bases and J by 6 bases, with 8 bases of the junction left unmatched. This CDR3 is built from 15 residues. This CDR3 reads CASRSTGEGNSPLHF. CDR3 DNA sequence: TGTGCCAGCAGGAGCACAGGGGAAGGTAATTCACCCCTCCACTTT.

The chain carries TRBV7-9 and TRBJ1-1; 8 bases fit TRBD1. The ends lost 1 base at V and 1 base at J; junction bases unmatched: 2. Germline lookup yields CDR1 SEHNR and CDR2 FQNEAQ (reference sequence). The CDR3 contains 15 residues. The CDR3 protein is CASSLGGTGNTEAFF. For the CDR3, the DNA is TGTGCCAGCAGCTTAGGAGGGACAGGGAACACTGAAGCTTTCTTT. The variable domain in full, with the rest retrieved from reference TRBV7-9 and TRBJ1-1, is DTGVSQNPRHKITKRGQNVTFRCDPISEHNRLYWYRQTLGQGPEFLTYFQNEAQLEKSRLLSDRFSAERPKGSFSTLEIQRTEQGDSAMYLCASSLGGTGNTEAFFGQGTRLTVV.

This sequence joins TRBV7-3 and TRBJ1-2; the D is unclear. The CDR3 length is 13 residues. The V gene's germline CDR1 is SGHTA and CDR2 FQGTGA. The ends were cut back, 5 bases at V and 6 bases at J, with 13 bases in the middle. The CDR3 spells CASSPRITHGYTF. The CDR3 region has the DNA TGTGCCAGCAGCCCTCGGATCACACATGGCTACACCTTC.

The chain uses TRBV9 and TRBJ2-1; 13 bases agree with TRBD2. The germline V gene has CDR1 SGDLS and CDR2 YYNGEE. This CDR3 has 16 residues. V shed 5 bases and J 8 bases; nucleotides not matched to a gene: 10. The CDR3 sequence is CASSILAGGHPDEQFF. As DNA, the CDR3 is TGTGCCAGCAGTATACTAGCGGGGGGGCATCCAGATGAGCAGTTCTTC.

The chain is built from TRBV5-4 and TRBJ2-3; no firm D call. V was trimmed by 0 bases and J by 4 bases, leaving 6 bases between them. Per the germline V gene, CDR1 is SGHNT and CDR2 is YYREEE (reference sequence). This CDR3 is built from 13 residues. The CDR3: CASSLVVADTQYF. The DNA of the CDR3 is TGTGCCAGCAGCTTGGTGGTCGCAGATACGCAGTATTTT.

The chain recombines TRBV6-1 with TRBJ2-3, with 8 bases identical to TRBD1. The CDR3 has 13 residues. Germline V gene lookup returns CDR1 MNHNS and CDR2 SASEGT. Trimming cost V 5 bases and J 6 bases; bases outside gene matches: 4. In nucleotides, the CDR3 is TGTGCCAGCAGTCTCCGGGACAGGGATACGCAGTATTTT. Encoded protein: CASSLRDRDTQYF.